A selection of T cell receptor beta chains follows, all from one sample in a study of blood T cell repertoires in COVID-19. TCRdb's table, derived via immunoSEQ multiplex PCR, lists solely in-frame clones and lacks some. Altogether 250,000 to 350,000 clones are present, nearly 90% being singletons, with the ten largest covering around 1.7%. Specimen: PBMCs or T cells enriched from blood (not recorded which). All receptors derive from a young woman with acute COVID-19. CDR3s leave out the opening cysteine and the closing phenylalanine or tryptophan.

j_gene: TRBJ1-1
v_gene: TRBV21-1
CDR3aa: AFIRGEETEAF

j_gene: TRBJ1-2
v_gene: TRBV6-5
CDR3aa: ASSYGRTGFTYGYT

j_gene: TRBJ1-1
v_gene: TRBV29-1
CDR3aa: SVDKGMNTEAF

j_gene: TRBJ2-5
v_gene: TRBV5-4
CDR3aa: ASSLPGWGTQY

j_gene: TRBJ2-2
v_gene: TRBV28
CDR3aa: ASSSPSGGGTGELF

j_gene: TRBJ2-5
v_gene: TRBV6-5
CDR3aa: ASSSQQGVETQY

j_gene: TRBJ2-6
v_gene: TRBV4-3
CDR3aa: ASSQPYSGANVLT

j_gene: TRBJ1-5
v_gene: TRBV30
CDR3aa: AWSEGGNQPQH

j_gene: TRBJ2-1
v_gene: TRBV18
CDR3aa: ASSPPNPSGGRDEQF

j_gene: TRBJ2-1
v_gene: TRBV4-1
CDR3aa: ASSQPMTSEYNEQF

j_gene: TRBJ2-2
v_gene: TRBV29-1
CDR3aa: SVGGRGDTGELF

j_gene: TRBJ1-5
v_gene: TRBV4-1
CDR3aa: ASSQDLYRADQPQH